The present T cell receptor (delta chain) was sequenced within a study of intestinal T cells in coeliac disease. A note on this clone: The likely explanation is a read error, given a far larger clone one base away.

Genomic DNA came from ten approximately 4.5-µm formalin-fixed paraffin-embedded scrolls per case. Control biopsies came from endoscopy for reflux, dyspepsia or gastritis. With CATT, TCRdb re-called clones from the multiplex PCR reads. The sample has 250 to 300 delta-chain clones; 45% to 55% are singletons. The TCR comes from a human donor who served as a control with a normal duodenal biopsy, not a healthy volunteer. The sample consisted of a duodenal biopsy.

The CDR3 reads CALGELNAYWAAAQLFF. As DNA, the CDR3 is TGTGCTCTTGGGGAATTGAACGCATACTGGGCGGCAGCACAACTCTTCTTT. The J gene is TRDJ2, the V gene TRDV1; D may be TRDD3 (6 bases). The germline V gene encodes CDR1 TSWWSYY and CDR2 QGS. The CDR3 loop spans 17 amino acids. The V gene lost 2 bases and the J gene lost 6 bases, with 19 bases spanning the gap.